The clone carrying this TCR beta chain turned up a few times. Its antigen is undetermined. The sample belongs to a study of identical twins. Unique molecular identifiers were present on the cDNA, and a universal primer site came from template switching. TCRdb re-analysed the 5' RACE reads in MiXCR, keeping a single row per CDR3 protein. Among 550,000 to 700,000 distinct CDR3 sequences, approximately 10% were seen once, and the ten largest hold approximately 3.2%. This CDR3 is 14 amino acids long. Germline loops: CDR1 SGHTS, CDR2 YDEGEE. V dropped 2 bases and J dropped 4 bases, with 10 bases sitting between them. Findings of the study overall: Abundant cord blood beta clonotypes carried fewer insertions; memory repertoires showed none.

This same sample was also taken into another study, of yellow fever vaccine responses in identical twins.

The rearrangement joins TRBV5-8 to TRBJ2-1; no reliable D call. The sequencing input was PBMCs. This sequence originates from a woman in her late teens or twenties in good health. The CDR3, as DNA: TGTGCCAGCAGCTTTTACCTGGTGTACAATGAGCAGTTCTTC. It codes for CASSFYLVYNEQFF. The full variable domain, its missing parts supplied by reference TRBV5-8 and TRBJ2-1, is EAGVTQSPTHLIKTRGQQATLRCSPISGHTSVYWYQQALGLGLQFLLWYDEGEERNRGNFPPRFSGRQFPNYSSELNVNALELEDSALYLCASSFYLVYNEQFFGPGTRLTVL.